A single sample is the source of the 20 T cell receptor beta chains below, sequenced in a study of cytomegalovirus exposure and HLA in healthy donors. PCR amplification relied on 60 Vbeta primers (plus 13 Jbeta primers). Profiling relied on immunoSEQ multiplex PCR, and the TCRdb table lists in-frame clones only, not all of them. This sample carries around 190,000 clones, about three quarters of them seen once, and the ten largest clones take 0.85% to 1.4%. The sample taken for sequencing was PBMCs. These receptor sequences come from a woman in her thirties or forties in good health and CMV-seronegative.

V and J are TRBV7-3 and TRBJ2-7; unclear D gene. Germline loops: CDR1 SGHTA, CDR2 FQGTGA. The V end was cut by 1 base, the J end by 1 base, with 11 bases between. This CDR3 region has 15 residues. The CDR3 nucleotides are TGTGCCAGCAGCTTAAGCGGTTCCAGATCCTACGAGCAGTACTTC. Translated: CASSLSGSRSYEQYF.

The sample holds one count of this clone. The chain links TRBV30 to TRBJ1-3; D is unclear. Per the germline V gene, CDR1 is GTSNPN and CDR2 is SVGIG (reference sequence). The CDR3 sequence is 13 residues long. The germline V and J ends were trimmed by 4 bases and 5 bases, with 12 bases remaining between them. CDR3 sequence (DNA): TGTGCCTGGACCCCAGACTTTCGAAACACCATATATTTT. Its protein is CAWTPDFRNTIYF.

V and J are TRBV19 and TRBJ2-1, with 8 bases identical to TRBD2. The V segment lost 10 bases and the J segment 9 bases; nucleotides outside the gene matches: 11. This CDR3 is built from 13 residues. Per the germline V gene, CDR1 is LNHDA and CDR2 is SQIVND (reference sequence). This CDR3 is CATSLAGRGEQFF. In DNA, the CDR3 is TGTGCCACGTCCCTAGCGGGTAGGGGTGAGCAGTTCTTC. Combining the CDR3 with reference TRBV19 and TRBJ2-1 gives the whole variable domain DGGITQSPKYLFRKEGQNVTLSCEQNLNHDAMYWYRQDPGQGLRLIYYSQIVNDFQKGDIAEGYSVSREKKESFPLTVTSAQKNPTAFYLCATSLAGRGEQFFGPGTRLTVL.

This sequence joins TRBV27 and TRBJ2-3; D gene uncertain. Trimming removed 4 bases at V and 0 bases at J, with 11 bases between. Per germline, CDR1 MNHEY and CDR2 SMNVEV (reference sequence). The CDR3 runs 15 residues. Here the CDR3 DNA reads TGTGCCAGCAGTTGGAGCCCCCCTAGCACAGATACGCAGTATTTT. Its protein product is CASSWSPPSTDTQYF.

The chain recombines TRBV6-5 with TRBJ1-2; 7 bases are shared with TRBD1. V trimming: 6 bases; J trimming: 3 bases; junction bases outside the gene matches: 4. The CDR3 totals 13 residues. Germline CDR1 and CDR2: MNHEY and SVGAGI. The CDR3 spells CASRNDRDYGYTF. The CDR3 DNA is TGTGCCAGCAGGAACGACAGGGACTATGGCTACACCTTC.

The chain combines TRBV7-2 with TRBJ2-2, with 13 bases identical to TRBD2. CDR1 and CDR2 from the germline V gene are SGHTA and FQGNSA. This CDR3 spans 16 amino acids. Trimming at V came to 5 bases and at J to 7 bases, leaving 7 bases not matched to a gene. This CDR3 reads CASSTRTSGSLGELFF. In DNA form, the CDR3 reads TGTGCCAGCAGCACCCGGACTAGCGGGAGCCTCGGGGAGCTGTTTTTT.

The genes are TRBV7-2 and TRBJ2-2; TRBD1 agrees at 9 bases. J was trimmed by 6 bases and V by 5 bases; bases with no gene match: 4. Germline V CDR1 and CDR2: SGHTA, FQGNSA. CDR3 length: 14 residues. CDR3 sequence reads: CASSQRTGAGELFF. The DNA for the CDR3 is TGTGCCAGCAGCCAGCGGACAGGGGCCGGGGAGCTGTTTTTT.

This clone showed up just a few times. The chain is built from TRBV11-3 and TRBJ2-4; D might be TRBD2 (6 bases). Per the germline V gene, CDR1 is SGHNT and CDR2 is YENEEA. This CDR3 is built from 15 residues. Trimming left V 3 bases short and J 5 bases short, with 14 bases between. The DNA of the CDR3 is TGTGCCAGCAGCTTCCTCAGCGGGTTGCAAAACATTCAGTACTTC. Translated, it gives CASSFLSGLQNIQYF.

A single count supports this clone. This rearrangement joins TRBV6-4 to TRBJ1-2; unclear D gene. The V end lost 3 bases, the J end lost 6 bases, and 11 bases lay between the germline ends. Germline V gene lookup returns CDR1 MRHNA and CDR2 SNTAGT. The CDR3 consists of 13 residues. The DNA of the CDR3 is TGTGCCAGCAGTGAGCGGGAAGGAGATGGCTACACCTTC. Protein sequence: CASSEREGDGYTF.

The rearrangement links TRBV7-2 to TRBJ1-2; D remains unclear. The CDR3 is made up of 15 amino acids. The ends were cut back, 1 base at V and 8 bases at J, with 17 bases in the middle. Germline V gene data show CDR1 as SGHTA and CDR2 as FQGNSA. Here the CDR3 reads CASSLVRIRDGGYTF. CDR3 bases: TGTGCCAGCAGCTTAGTGCGGATTCGAGACGGAGGCTACACCTTC.

The chain has TRBV7-2 and TRBJ1-2; TRBD1 matches at 9 bases. Germline V gives CDR1 SGHTA, CDR2 FQGNSA. V was clipped by 4 bases and J by 6 bases; unmatched bases: 3. This CDR3 has 13 amino acids. CDR3 nucleotides: TGTGCCAGCAGCTCGGGACAGGGAAATGGCTACACCTTC. It specifies CASSSGQGNGYTF.

The V and J genes are TRBV4-1 and TRBJ1-4; D might be TRBD1 (5 bases). V dropped 2 bases and J dropped 8 bases, with 18 bases sitting between them. There are 16 residues in the CDR3. Germline V gene lookup returns CDR1 MGHRA and CDR2 YSYEKL. The CDR3 reads CASSQLGTLRGEKLFF. CDR3 coding DNA: TGCGCCAGCAGCCAACTAGGTACACTTAGGGGAGAAAAACTGTTTTTT.

This chain connects TRBV7-2 to TRBJ2-7; no clear D. This CDR3 is 13 amino acids long. The ends were cut back, 3 bases at V and 1 base at J, with 7 bases in the middle. Germline V CDR1 and CDR2: SGHTA, FQGNSA. CDR3 region: CASSLIGSYEQYF. For the CDR3, the DNA is TGTGCCAGCAGCTTGATCGGGTCCTACGAGCAGTACTTC.

The chain employs TRBV7-9 and TRBJ1-4; no clear D. Trimming shortened V by 4 bases and J by 5 bases, and 8 bases separated the two germline ends. The CDR3 totals 13 residues. Germline CDR1 reads SEHNR; CDR2 reads FQNEAQ (reference sequence). In nucleotides, the CDR3 is TGTGCCAGCAGCTGGACGGGGAATGAAAAACTGTTTTTT. Protein sequence: CASSWTGNEKLFF.

The chain recombines TRBV11-3 with TRBJ2-6; possible D gene TRBD1, 6 bases. V dropped 5 bases and J dropped 4 bases, with 15 bases sitting between them. The germline V gene has CDR1 SGHNT and CDR2 YENEEA. This CDR3 spans 16 amino acids. CDR3 region: CASSPTGLAGANVLTF. In DNA, the CDR3 is TGTGCCAGCAGCCCAACAGGGCTCGCCGGGGCCAACGTCCTGACTTTC.

The V and J genes are TRBV5-1 and TRBJ1-1, with D perhaps TRBD1 (5 bases). The CDR3 has 15 amino acids. The V gene's germline CDR1 is SGHRS and CDR2 YFSETQ. V was trimmed by 7 bases and J by 1 base, leaving 17 bases between them. CDR3: CASSDVGARNTEAFF. In nucleotides, the CDR3 is TGCGCCAGCTCCGACGTAGGGGCGAGGAACACTGAAGCTTTCTTT.

The chain has TRBV7-9 and TRBJ2-2, with D uncertain. The ends were cut back, 3 bases at V and 2 bases at J, with 4 bases in the middle. The CDR3 runs 13 residues. CDR1 and CDR2 (germline): SEHNR, FQNEAQ (reference sequence). The CDR3 DNA is TGTGCCAGCAGCTTGAGCAACACCGGGGAGCTGTTTTTT. The encoded protein is CASSLSNTGELFF.

The rearrangement links TRBV5-6 to TRBJ1-1, with D unresolved. The germline V gene encodes CDR1 SGHDT and CDR2 YYEEEE. CDR3 length: 12 residues. V lost 5 bases, J lost 5 bases, and 10 bases lay in between. CDR3 in DNA: TGTGCCAGCAGTTTGCGGAGAACTGAAGCTTTCTTT. Translated, it gives CASSLRRTEAFF.

The chain combines TRBV12-5 with TRBJ2-3; 10 nucleotides match TRBD1. The CDR3 extends over 15 amino acids. The V gene end was trimmed by 1 base and the J gene end by 6 bases; junction bases not matched to a gene: 4. Per the germline V gene, CDR1 is LGHNT and CDR2 is FRNRAP. CDR3 sequence: CASGLGDRGVDTQYF. CDR3 sequence (DNA): TGTGCTAGTGGTTTGGGGGACAGGGGAGTTGATACGCAGTATTTT.

This chain connects TRBV5-1 to TRBJ2-7, with D hard to call. Germline CDR1 is SGHRS and CDR2 is YFSETQ. Trimming took 4 bases from V and 3 from J, leaving 23 bases between them. This CDR3 comprises 17 residues. The CDR3 DNA sequence: TGCGCCAGCAGCATATTTGATCGAAGCATTTTTAGCTACGAGCAGTACGTC. It yields the protein CASSIFDRSIFSYEQYV.